Listed below are T cell receptor beta chains from one sample, sequenced in a study of control samples from healthy donors and cancer patients. Using immunoSEQ multiplex PCR, the repertoire was profiled, and TCRdb retains in-frame clones only, with some absent. The sample includes some 130,000 clones, 90% of them seen just once. The sequencing input was blood. The receptors were sampled from a man younger than 30 in good health. Each CDR3 is given with its conserved first and last residue. D genes are given only for firm matches. Clone size is not always given. Where it is, it says once, few, many or a class for expanded clones.

d_gene: NA; v_gene: TRBV6-5; j_gene: TRBJ1-6; abundance: NA; CDR3nt: TGTGCCAGCAGATTCACAGGGAATAATTCACCCCTCCACTTT; CDR3aa: CASRFTGNNSPLHF
d_gene: NA; v_gene: TRBV25-1; j_gene: TRBJ2-2; abundance: NA; CDR3nt: TGTGCCAGCAGTGAACTCGGACAGACCAACACCGGGGAGCTGTTTTTT; CDR3aa: CASSELGQTNTGELFF
d_gene: NA; v_gene: TRBV4-3; j_gene: TRBJ2-2; abundance: NA; CDR3nt: TGCGCCAGCAGCCAAGATCAGGGGAGCACCGGGGAGCTGTTTTTT; CDR3aa: CASSQDQGSTGELFF
d_gene: NA; v_gene: TRBV7-3; j_gene: TRBJ1-1; abundance: NA; CDR3nt: TGTGCCAGCAGCCTCAATGGGGGAATAGTAAACACTGAAGCTTTCTTT; CDR3aa: CASSLNGGIVNTEAFF
d_gene: NA; v_gene: TRBV30; j_gene: TRBJ1-6; abundance: NA; CDR3nt: TGTGCCTGCCAACAGGGATCTGGGGATTCACCCCTCCACTTT; CDR3aa: CACQQGSGDSPLHF
d_gene: NA; v_gene: TRBV4-3; j_gene: TRBJ2-1; abundance: NA; CDR3nt: TGCGCCAGCAGCCAGGCGGCCGGGGGGCGCGGAAATGAGCAGTTCTTC; CDR3aa: CASSQAAGGRGNEQFF
d_gene: TRBD2; v_gene: TRBV27; j_gene: TRBJ2-1; abundance: NA; CDR3nt: TGTGCCAGCAGTTTAACTAGCGGGAGCAACAATGAGCAGTTCTTC; CDR3aa: CASSLTSGSNNEQFF
d_gene: NA; v_gene: TRBV14; j_gene: TRBJ1-4; abundance: NA; CDR3nt: TGTGCCAGCAGCCAGTCGGCTGAAAAACTGTTTTTT; CDR3aa: CASSQSAEKLFF
d_gene: NA; v_gene: TRBV7-9; j_gene: TRBJ2-1; abundance: NA; CDR3nt: TGTGCCAGCAGCTTACAACGCCCGTACAATGAGCAGTTCTTC; CDR3aa: CASSLQRPYNEQFF
d_gene: TRBD2; v_gene: TRBV5-1; j_gene: TRBJ2-1; abundance: NA; CDR3nt: TGCGCCAGCAGCCTCTTTGTAGGACGGGGGGTTGAGCAGTTCTTC; CDR3aa: CASSLFVGRGVEQFF
d_gene: NA; v_gene: TRBV9; j_gene: TRBJ1-6; abundance: NA; CDR3nt: TGTGCCAGCAGCGTCCAAACCGGTCCTAATTCACCCCTCCACTTT; CDR3aa: CASSVQTGPNSPLHF
d_gene: NA; v_gene: TRBV30; j_gene: TRBJ2-5; abundance: NA; CDR3nt: TGTGCCTGGAGGGGGGCGGGGCAGCAAGAGACCCAGTACTTC; CDR3aa: CAWRGAGQQETQYF
d_gene: TRBD2; v_gene: TRBV18; j_gene: TRBJ2-5; abundance: NA; CDR3nt: TGTGCCAGCTCACCACGAGCGGGGGGGCAAGAGACCCAGTACTTC; CDR3aa: CASSPRAGGQETQYF
d_gene: NA; v_gene: TRBV5-1; j_gene: TRBJ2-1; abundance: once; CDR3nt: TGCGCCAGCAGCTTGGAAGGGGGCTCCTACAATGAGCAGTTCTTC; CDR3aa: CASSLEGGSYNEQFF
d_gene: NA; v_gene: TRBV6-5; j_gene: TRBJ2-5; abundance: NA; CDR3nt: TGTGCCAGCAGCGCCTCGGTGTGGGGAGAGACCCAGTACTTC; CDR3aa: CASSASVWGETQYF
d_gene: NA; v_gene: TRBV5-1; j_gene: TRBJ1-5; abundance: NA; CDR3nt: TGCGCCAGCTACTCTAGCGGGTATACGGGCAATCAGCCCCAGCATTTT; CDR3aa: CASYSSGYTGNQPQHF
d_gene: NA; v_gene: TRBV6-1; j_gene: TRBJ1-5; abundance: NA; CDR3nt: TGTGCCAGCAGTGAATTGGAAAGGATTTGGGGTAGCAATCAGCCCCAGCATTTT; CDR3aa: CASSELERIWGSNQPQHF
d_gene: NA; v_gene: TRBV5-6; j_gene: TRBJ1-1; abundance: NA; CDR3nt: TGTGCCAGCAGCTTGAGGTTGAACACTGAAGCTTTCTTT; CDR3aa: CASSLRLNTEAFF
d_gene: NA; v_gene: TRBV10-3; j_gene: TRBJ1-2; abundance: NA; CDR3nt: TGTGCCATCGGGGGATCCGGGGGTCCCTATGGCTACACCTTC; CDR3aa: CAIGGSGGPYGYTF
d_gene: TRBD2; v_gene: TRBV7-6; j_gene: TRBJ2-3; abundance: NA; CDR3nt: TGTGCCAGCAGCCAGAGCGGGGCCGGGACAGATACGCAGTATTTT; CDR3aa: CASSQSGAGTDTQYF
d_gene: TRBD1; v_gene: TRBV5-5; j_gene: TRBJ1-2; abundance: NA; CDR3nt: TGTGCCAGCAGCAGGACAGGGGGTGATGGCTACACCTTC; CDR3aa: CASSRTGGDGYTF
d_gene: TRBD2; v_gene: TRBV6-2/TRBV6-3; j_gene: TRBJ2-3; abundance: NA; CDR3nt: TGTGCCAGCAGTCTCGTCGCTAGCGGGAGAGGCGCAGATACGCAGTATTTT; CDR3aa: CASSLVASGRGADTQYF
d_gene: NA; v_gene: TRBV5-1; j_gene: TRBJ1-2; abundance: NA; CDR3nt: TGCGCCAGCAGCTCGGCCCGTGATGGCTACACCTTC; CDR3aa: CASSSARDGYTF
d_gene: NA; v_gene: TRBV2; j_gene: TRBJ1-5; abundance: NA; CDR3nt: TGTGCCAGCAGTGCCCGAGGAGGGGAAGCGGGCAATCAGCCCCAGCATTTT; CDR3aa: CASSARGGEAGNQPQHF
d_gene: NA; v_gene: TRBV15; j_gene: TRBJ1-5; abundance: many; CDR3nt: TGTGCCACCAGCAGAGACACGGACCATAGCAATCAGCCCCAGCATTTT; CDR3aa: CATSRDTDHSNQPQHF
d_gene: NA; v_gene: TRBV10-2; j_gene: TRBJ1-5; abundance: NA; CDR3nt: TGCGCCAGCAGTGAGTCGGTCAACAATCAGCCCCAGCATTTT; CDR3aa: CASSESVNNQPQHF
d_gene: NA; v_gene: TRBV4-2; j_gene: TRBJ1-3; abundance: few; CDR3nt: TGTGCCAGCAGCCCTAGAGGGGCGCTTGCTGGAAACACCATATATTTT; CDR3aa: CASSPRGALAGNTIYF
d_gene: TRBD1; v_gene: TRBV30; j_gene: TRBJ2-7; abundance: NA; CDR3nt: TGTGCCTTAGACCCGGGACAGGGGGCCTCCTACGAGCAGTACTTC; CDR3aa: CALDPGQGASYEQYF